This is a list of T cell receptor beta chains from one sample in a study of blood T cell repertoires in COVID-19. Repertoires were generated with immunoSEQ multiplex PCR, while TCRdb's copy carries only in-frame clones and drops some. The table lists under 300,000 clones, around four fifths of them singletons. Sequenced material: peripheral blood. Source of these receptors: an older woman with active or convalescent COVID-19. Both conserved end residues are part of each CDR3. Each record gives: CDR3 length, D gene, clone size, V gene, J gene, CDR3 protein, CDR3 DNA. A D gene is named only where the DNA matches it firmly. Some rows mark clone size as missing; the rest say once, few, many or name a class of expanded clone.

>14|-|-|TRBV4-1|TRBJ2-1
CASSQGGGYNEQFF
TGCGCCAGCAGCCAAGGGGGCGGTTACAATGAGCAGTTCTTC
>16|TRBD1|-|TRBV13|TRBJ2-2
CASSLEGGTVTGELFF
TGTGCCAGCAGCTTAGAAGGGGGCACCGTGACCGGGGAGCTGTTTTTT
>14|-|-|TRBV6-1|TRBJ1-1
CASSEWGLNTEAFF
TGTGCCAGCAGTGAGTGGGGGCTGAACACTGAAGCTTTCTTT
>14|-|-|TRBV5-1|TRBJ2-2
CASSLSGVGGELFF
TGCGCCAGCAGCTTGTCAGGGGTTGGCGGGGAGCTGTTTTTT
>13|-|once|TRBV15|TRBJ2-3
CATSRGLADTQYF
TGTGCCACCAGCAGAGGCTTAGCAGATACGCAGTATTTT
>15|TRBD2|-|TRBV9|TRBJ2-3
CASSPLAGSTDTQYF
TGTGCCAGCAGCCCCCTAGCGGGGAGCACAGATACGCAGTATTTT
>15|-|once|TRBV2|TRBJ1-1
CASSEGQRVNTEAFF
TGTGCCAGCAGTGAAGGGCAGAGGGTGAACACTGAAGCTTTCTTT
>13|-|-|TRBV18|TRBJ1-5
CASSPKQDQPQHF
TGTGCCAGCTCACCTAAACAAGATCAGCCCCAGCATTTT
>13|-|few|TRBV7-8|TRBJ2-6
CASSHRGANVLTF
TGTGCCAGCAGCCATCGGGGGGCCAACGTCCTGACTTTC
>18|TRBD1|-|TRBV4-1|TRBJ2-7
CASSQDPAVQGIFYEQYF
TGCGCCAGCAGCCAAGACCCCGCCGTACAGGGGATTTTCTACGAGCAGTACTTC
>16|-|-|TRBV11-2|TRBJ1-2
CASSLTRTQERDGYTF
TGTGCCAGCAGCCTTACAAGGACACAGGAAAGGGATGGCTACACCTTC
>15|TRBD1|-|TRBV19|TRBJ2-1
CASSIFWDRVNEQFF
TGTGCCAGTAGTATTTTCTGGGACAGGGTGAATGAGCAGTTCTTC
>15|TRBD1|few|TRBV10-1|TRBJ2-3
CASSPGTGSTDTQYF
TGCGCCAGCAGTCCCGGGACAGGGAGCACAGATACGCAGTATTTT
>16|-|-|TRBV28|TRBJ1-5
CASSRTGGNSNQPQHF
TGTGCCAGCAGCCGAACCGGGGGAAATAGCAATCAGCCCCAGCATTTT
>13|-|-|TRBV29-1|TRBJ2-7
CSVETGESYEQYF
TGCAGCGTTGAAACCGGGGAGTCCTACGAGCAGTACTTC
>14|TRBD2|-|TRBV15|TRBJ2-7
CATSRAGTSGARYF
TGTGCCACCAGCAGAGCTGGGACTAGCGGGGCCAGGTACTTC
>14|-|once|TRBV23-1|TRBJ1-5
CAHSGGRCNQPQHF
TGCGCCCATTCGGGGGGGCGGTGCAATCAGCCCCAGCATTTT
>17|-|few|TRBV11-2|TRBJ2-6
CASSLGQVASGANVLTF
TGTGCCAGCAGCTTAGGACAGGTAGCCTCTGGGGCCAACGTCCTGACTTTC
>16|TRBD2|-|TRBV7-8|TRBJ2-1
CASSLGAGTSGGRGIF
TGTGCCAGCAGCTTGGGCGCCGGGACTAGCGGAGGGCGGGGGATCTTC
>12|-|once|TRBV29-1|TRBJ2-1
CSVGRGYNEQFF
TGCAGCGTTGGAAGGGGGTACAATGAGCAGTTCTTC
>16|TRBD1|once|TRBV2|TRBJ2-6
CASTPDRTSGANVLTF
TGTGCCAGCACCCCGGACAGGACCTCTGGGGCCAACGTCCTGACTTTC
>18|-|-|TRBV4-1|TRBJ2-4
CASSQGVQAGAAKNIQYF
TGCGCCAGCAGCCAAGGGGTCCAAGCGGGTGCCGCCAAAAACATTCAGTACTTC
>15|TRBD1|-|TRBV28|TRBJ2-1
CASSLFPDRVNEQFF
TGTGCCAGCAGTTTATTCCCGGACAGGGTGAATGAGCAGTTCTTC
>15|TRBD2|-|TRBV27|TRBJ2-2
CASSLRGANTGELFF
TGTGCCAGCAGTTTACGGGGGGCGAACACCGGGGAGCTGTTTTTT
>14|TRBD1|-|TRBV11-2|TRBJ2-5
CASSPTGGVETQYF
TGTGCCAGCAGCCCGACAGGGGGCGTGGAGACCCAGTACTTC
>16|TRBD2|-|TRBV3-1/TRBV3-2|TRBJ2-1
CASSQDYGGAGNEQFF
TGTGCCAGCAGCCAAGACTACGGGGGGGCCGGCAATGAGCAGTTCTTC
>14|-|-|TRBV19|TRBJ1-5
CATQRGGVNQPQHF
TGTGCCACTCAAAGGGGAGGCGTAAATCAGCCCCAGCATTTT
>17|TRBD1|-|TRBV4-1|TRBJ2-1
CASSQDPGQGTHNEQFF
TGCGCCAGCAGCCAAGATCCGGGACAGGGAACTCACAATGAGCAGTTCTTC
>13|-|few|TRBV7-9|TRBJ1-2
CASSGGDAYGYTF
TGTGCCAGCAGTGGAGGAGACGCCTATGGCTACACCTTC